The rows below give T cell receptor beta chains drawn from one sample of a study of blood T cell repertoires in COVID-19. TCRdb keeps only in-frame clones here, not all; method: immunoSEQ multiplex PCR. The table shows about 220,000 clones, with 75% to 90% occurring only once. Input material: peripheral blood. These receptors originate from an older woman with COVID-19, enrolled during active disease. Each CDR3 is given with its conserved first and last residue.

v_call	j_call	cdr3_aa
TRBV10-3	TRBJ1-5	CAIRDTSGGGYQPQHF
TRBV6-5	TRBJ2-7	CASSLTRNGYEQYF
TRBV10-3	TRBJ2-2	CAISRQGANTGELFF
TRBV18	TRBJ2-1	CASSWTSSYNEQFF
TRBV5-5	TRBJ1-3	CASSLETGRPGNTIYF
TRBV19	TRBJ2-7	CASSSGGGSYEQYF
TRBV6-2/TRBV6-3	TRBJ2-1	CASSPLAGSKYNEQFF
TRBV3-1/TRBV3-2	TRBJ2-2	CASSQPLGTATGELFF
TRBV28	TRBJ2-3	CASSFRQGKDTQYF
TRBV7-2	TRBJ1-5	CASSTRQGISNQPQHF
TRBV7-9	TRBJ2-3	CASSLGQGAGDTQYF
TRBV11-3	TRBJ2-2	CASSPGQERNTGELFF
TRBV10-1	TRBJ1-1	CASSESRGGTEAFF
TRBV6-5	TRBJ1-2	CASSNRGDYTF
TRBV18	TRBJ2-5	CASSPPEGTQETQYF
TRBV30	TRBJ1-3	CAWSVGGSGNTIYF
TRBV3-1/TRBV3-2	TRBJ2-1	CASSHLGSGNEQFF
TRBV3-1/TRBV3-2	TRBJ1-2	CASSQEMKGTPNYGYTF
TRBV28	TRBJ1-5	CASSSGRRGDSQPQHF
TRBV2	TRBJ2-7	CASSEFRQGGEQYF
TRBV30	TRBJ1-2	CAWTYSWDRVSPSSGYTF
TRBV18	TRBJ1-5	CASSPPGGTGSHQPQHF
TRBV7-2	TRBJ2-7	CASSLARDAEQYF
TRBV6-4	TRBJ2-3	CASSLAGGIDTQYF
TRBV20-1	TRBJ1-1	CSARKTTEAFF
TRBV6-4	TRBJ2-3	CASSDPGTSDTQYF
TRBV5-4	TRBJ2-5	CASSSLAGVAGGGETQYF
TRBV28	TRBJ2-2	CASSFSGLAMNTGELFF
TRBV5-1	TRBJ2-1	CASSRGGSGILINEQFF
TRBV11-2	TRBJ2-6	CASSLRLAGDSGANVLTF
TRBV11-2	TRBJ2-1	CASSLGLAYDEQFF
TRBV6-2/TRBV6-3	TRBJ2-5	CASSYLETQYF
TRBV7-9	TRBJ2-2	CASINPPGTGELFF
TRBV7-9	TRBJ2-3	CASSYLKQEFDTQYF
TRBV6-6	TRBJ1-4	CAGGHSGSVEKLFF
TRBV6-1	TRBJ1-2	CASSEDRAALSTYGYTF
TRBV28	TRBJ1-6	CASRLYNSPLHF
TRBV28	TRBJ2-7	CASSLVMAARPPYF
TRBV6-4	TRBJ1-5	CARQEGRAYQPQHF
TRBV5-1	TRBJ2-7	CASSLGTALGEQYF
TRBV3-1/TRBV3-2	TRBJ2-1	CASSHRGSSYNEQFF
TRBV28	TRBJ1-2	CASSSRRGNGYTF
TRBV18	TRBJ1-1	CASSPRQGGMNTEAFF
TRBV28	TRBJ1-1	CASSLLSAEAFF
TRBV5-6	TRBJ1-2	CASSKTGNYGYTF
TRBV9	TRBJ2-2	CASSVVGTSGRNTGELFF
TRBV5-6	TRBJ2-1	CASSLVETAGYNEQFF
TRBV28	TRBJ1-2	CASSQGHSNYGYTF